These T cell receptor beta chains were read from a single sample in a study of blood T cell repertoires in COVID-19. Produced via immunoSEQ multiplex PCR; TCRdb's table is partial and in-frame only. The table records about 70,000 clones, more than 60% of them present only once. The specimen was peripheral blood. Receptors originate from a human donor in a cohort sampled during active COVID-19. Each CDR3 is given with its conserved first and last residue. A D gene is named only where the DNA matches it firmly. The size of a clone is reported for some rows only, either as once, few or many, or as a class for expanded clones.

TRBV2	.	TRBJ1-2	.	TGTGCCAGCAGAGACACCGCTGGGGGCTACACCTTC	CASRDTAGGYTF
TRBV9	.	TRBJ2-3	.	TGTGCCAGCAGCGTAGCTCTAGGCGATACGCAGTATTTT	CASSVALGDTQYF
TRBV27	few	TRBJ1-1	TRBD1	TGTGCCAGCAGTCAGGGGGTGAGCACTGAAGCTTTCTTT	CASSQGVSTEAFF
TRBV19	.	TRBJ2-5	.	TGTGCCAGTAGCGTTTGGGAGTGGGAGACCCAGTACTTC	CASSVWEWETQYF
TRBV6-5	.	TRBJ1-5	.	TGTGCCAGCATTGGGCAGTTCAATCAGCCCCAGCATTTT	CASIGQFNQPQHF
TRBV18	.	TRBJ1-2	.	TGTGCCAGCTCACCAAACCCCACAGGGATTAACTATGGCTACACCTTC	CASSPNPTGINYGYTF
TRBV9	.	TRBJ2-5	TRBD1	TGTGCCAGCAGCGTAAATTTGGGACAGGGAACCGAGACCCAGTACTTC	CASSVNLGQGTETQYF
TRBV2	.	TRBJ1-2	.	TGTGCCAGCAACTCCGGTGGAGCCTATGGCTACACCTTC	CASNSGGAYGYTF
TRBV30	.	TRBJ2-1	TRBD2	TGTGCCTGGAGTGTACTAGCGGGCTACAATGAGCAGTTCTTC	CAWSVLAGYNEQFF
TRBV2	.	TRBJ2-7	TRBD2	TGTGCCAGCAGCCTAGCGGCTCCTTACGAGCAGTACTTC	CASSLAAPYEQYF
TRBV28	few	TRBJ1-2	.	TGTGCCAGCACCCGGGACACGGACAGCCACACCTTC	CASTRDTDSHTF
TRBV25-1	few	TRBJ1-3	TRBD1	TGTGCCAGCAGTGAGCACCGGGACAGGGGAGCCGGAAACACCATATATTTT	CASSEHRDRGAGNTIYF
TRBV29-1	.	TRBJ2-1	TRBD2	TGCAGCGTTGGGGCGGCAGCGGGGGTTCCTAGCTCCTACAATGAGCAGTTCTTC	CSVGAAAGVPSSYNEQFF
TRBV4-2	.	TRBJ2-1	TRBD2	TGTGCCAGCAGCCAAGATCCCCCCCTAGCGGAAAATGAGCAGTTCTTC	CASSQDPPLAENEQFF
TRBV23-1	.	TRBJ1-5	.	TGCGCCAGCAGTCAACCGCCTGGCCAGCCCCAGCATTTT	CASSQPPGQPQHF
TRBV6-5	few	TRBJ2-7	.	TGTGCCAGCATGGTTCTCGGCTACGAGCAGTACTTC	CASMVLGYEQYF
TRBV3-1/TRBV3-2	once	TRBJ2-7	.	TGTGCCAGCAGCCAAGGGCGGGGGCCGGGCCTGTACGAGCAGTACTTC	CASSQGRGPGLYEQYF
TRBV5-1	.	TRBJ1-1	.	TGCGCCAGCAGCTTGGGGCAGGGGGAAGCTTTCTTT	CASSLGQGEAFF
TRBV6-1	.	TRBJ1-3	.	TGTGCCAGCAGTGAACAACTAGTGCCTGGAAACACCATATATTTT	CASSEQLVPGNTIYF
TRBV20-1	.	TRBJ2-5	.	TGCAGGTCTCCGGAGACCCAGTACTTC	CRSPETQYF
TRBV5-4	.	TRBJ1-6	.	TGTGCCAGCAGCTTGAAAGGACACCCGAATTCACCCCTCCACTTT	CASSLKGHPNSPLHF
TRBV19	.	TRBJ1-5	.	TGTGCCAGTAGTACCCAACTCTATACTCTTTATAGCAATCAGCCCCAGCATTTT	CASSTQLYTLYSNQPQHF
TRBV7-9	.	TRBJ1-1	TRBD1	TGTGCCAGCAGCTTGACCGGACAGGGGTGGACTGAAGCTTTCTTT	CASSLTGQGWTEAFF
TRBV9	few	TRBJ1-1	TRBD1	TGTGCCAGCAGCGTAGGGACAGGCTCGAACACTGAAGCTTTCTTT	CASSVGTGSNTEAFF
TRBV19	.	TRBJ2-6	TRBD2	TGTGCCAGTCGTATAGCGGGGAGCTCTGGGGCCAACGTCCTGACTTTC	CASRIAGSSGANVLTF
TRBV19	.	TRBJ2-5	TRBD1	TGTGCCAGTAGTGCTTCCGGGACAGGGTTTGGAGAGACCCAGTACTTC	CASSASGTGFGETQYF
TRBV7-9	.	TRBJ1-2	TRBD1	TGTGCCAGCAGCCCGGGACAGACCAACTATGGCTACACCTTC	CASSPGQTNYGYTF
TRBV11-2	.	TRBJ2-1	.	TGTGCCAGCAGCTTAATGGGGACAACATACAATGAGCAGTTCTTC	CASSLMGTTYNEQFF
TRBV4-1	.	TRBJ2-3	.	TGCGCCAGCAGCCAAGATGAGACAGGGAGGCTCACAGATACGCAGTATTTT	CASSQDETGRLTDTQYF
TRBV18	.	TRBJ1-1	.	TGTGCCAGCTCACCGATACGGGAGATAACTGAAGCTTTCTTT	CASSPIREITEAFF
TRBV5-4	.	TRBJ2-3	.	TGTGCCAGCAGCTCTAAGACAGCAAGCACAGATACGCAGTATTTT	CASSSKTASTDTQYF
TRBV4-1	.	TRBJ2-7	.	TGCGCCAGCAGCCAAGGGACAGGGAGGGCGAACGAGCAGTACTTC	CASSQGTGRANEQYF
TRBV5-1	.	TRBJ2-5	TRBD2	TGCGCCAGCAGATTACAATACCTAGCGGGCTTACAGGAGACCCAGTACTTC	CASRLQYLAGLQETQYF
TRBV4-3	.	TRBJ1-2	.	TGCGCCAGCAGCCAAGAGGCCCCTGGGGGCCCAGGGGGCTACACCTTC	CASSQEAPGGPGGYTF
TRBV7-3	.	TRBJ2-1	TRBD2	TGTGCCAGCGGCCGGGGACTAGCGGGCTACAATGAGCAGTTCTTC	CASGRGLAGYNEQFF